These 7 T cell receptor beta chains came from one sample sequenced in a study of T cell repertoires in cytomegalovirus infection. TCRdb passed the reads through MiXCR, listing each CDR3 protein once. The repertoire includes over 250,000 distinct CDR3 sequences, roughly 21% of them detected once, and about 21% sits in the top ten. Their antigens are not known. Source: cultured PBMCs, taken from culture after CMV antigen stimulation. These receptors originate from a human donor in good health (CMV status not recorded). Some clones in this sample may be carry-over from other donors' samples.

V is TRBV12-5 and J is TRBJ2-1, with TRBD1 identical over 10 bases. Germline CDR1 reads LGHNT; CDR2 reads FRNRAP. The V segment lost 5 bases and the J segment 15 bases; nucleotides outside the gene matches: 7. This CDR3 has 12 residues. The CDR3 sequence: CASGTTGGARFF. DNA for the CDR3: TGTGCTAGTGGTACGACAGGGGGCGCACGGTTCTTC.

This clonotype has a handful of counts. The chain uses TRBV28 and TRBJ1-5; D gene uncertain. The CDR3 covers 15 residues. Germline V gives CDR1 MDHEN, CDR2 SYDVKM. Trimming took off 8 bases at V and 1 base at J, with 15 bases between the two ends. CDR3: CASQDPTGSNQPQHF. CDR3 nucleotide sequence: TGTGCCAGCCAGGACCCTACTGGGAGCAATCAGCCCCAGCATTTT.

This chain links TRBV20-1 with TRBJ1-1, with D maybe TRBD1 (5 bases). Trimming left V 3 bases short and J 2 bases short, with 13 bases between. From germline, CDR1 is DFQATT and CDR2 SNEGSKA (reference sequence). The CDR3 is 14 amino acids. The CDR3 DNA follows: TGCAGTGCTAGGGGCGGGACTCTAAACACTGAAGCTTTCTTT. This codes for CSARGGTLNTEAFF.

For the CDR3, the DNA is TGTGCCAGCAGCTTAGGCCTCCCCCCCCCAGGGGGAGGGGGTAATTCACCCCTCCACTTT. Its translation is CASSLGLPPPGGGGNSPLHF. This rearrangement joins TRBV13 to TRBJ1-6; 7 bases align to TRBD1. V dropped 0 bases and J dropped 6; count of bases not matched to a gene: 17. The length of the CDR3 is 20 residues. Per the germline V gene, CDR1 is PRHDT and CDR2 is FYEKMQ (reference sequence).

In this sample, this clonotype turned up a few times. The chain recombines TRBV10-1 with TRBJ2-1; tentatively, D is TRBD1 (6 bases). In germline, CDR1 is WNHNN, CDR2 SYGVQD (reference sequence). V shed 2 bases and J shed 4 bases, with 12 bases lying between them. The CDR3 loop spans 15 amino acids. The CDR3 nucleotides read TGCGCCAGCAGTGAGCTGGACAGTGCTTACAATGAGCAGTTCTTC. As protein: CASSELDSAYNEQFF.

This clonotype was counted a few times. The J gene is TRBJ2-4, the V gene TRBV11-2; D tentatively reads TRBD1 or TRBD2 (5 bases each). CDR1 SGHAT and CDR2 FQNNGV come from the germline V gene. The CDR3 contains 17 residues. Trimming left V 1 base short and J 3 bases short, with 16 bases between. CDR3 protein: CASSLGRDLRRKNIQYF. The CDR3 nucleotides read TGTGCCAGCAGCTTAGGACGGGACCTTAGACGCAAAAACATTCAGTACTTC.

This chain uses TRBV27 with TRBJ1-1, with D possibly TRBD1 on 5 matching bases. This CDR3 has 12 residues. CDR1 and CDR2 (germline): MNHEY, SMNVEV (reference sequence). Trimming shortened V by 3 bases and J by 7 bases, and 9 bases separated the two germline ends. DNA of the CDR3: TGTGCCAGCAGTTTCCCCGACAGTGAAGCTTTCTTT. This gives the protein CASSFPDSEAFF.